The next 8 T cell receptor beta chains were all read from a single sample in a study of OX40 agonist ivuxolimab in advanced cancers. Sequenced by immunoSEQ multiplex PCR; TCRdb stores in-frame clones only, minus some. The repertoire consists of some 85,000 clones, with 75% to 95% occurring once and the leading ten covering under 2%. The sequencing used CD4+ or CD8+ T cells sorted from blood, collected in a trial of the OX40 agonist ivuxolimab. These receptors were taken from an adult with an advanced solid tumor such as melanoma, head and neck, liver or kidney cancer.

This clone was observed a few times. Distinct nucleotide sequences in the sample also encode this CDR3. V gene TRBV5-1 combines with J gene TRBJ2-7; the D is unclear. The germline V gene has CDR1 SGHRS and CDR2 YFSETQ. The ends were cut back, 0 bases at V and 0 bases at J, with 4 bases in the middle. The CDR3 runs to 13 residues. In DNA form, the CDR3 reads TGCGCCAGCAGCTTGGACAACTCCTACGAGCAGTACTTC. Protein sequence: CASSLDNSYEQYF.

The chain is built from TRBV30 and TRBJ2-2; weak D call: TRBD1 (5 bases). Germline-derived CDR1 and CDR2 are GTSNPN and SVGIG (reference sequence). The CDR3 contains 17 residues. Trimming removed 7 bases from V and 0 bases from J, with 21 bases in between. This CDR3 reads CAYDSRQILANTGELFF. In DNA form, the CDR3 reads TGTGCCTACGACTCCCGACAGATCCTTGCGAACACCGGGGAGCTGTTTTTT.

The chain employs TRBV5-1 and TRBJ2-2; weak D call: TRBD2 (6 bases). Germline V gives CDR1 SGHRS, CDR2 YFSETQ. The CDR3 is made up of 15 amino acids. Trimming removed 5 bases from V and 4 bases from J, with 15 bases in between. CDR3 nucleotide sequence: TGCGCCAGCAGTAGCTTAGCGGAGCCCACCGGGGAGCTGTTTTTT. Protein sequence: CASSSLAEPTGELFF.

CDR3 nucleotides: TGTGCCAGCAGCTTAGGGGGGGCGGCAGGGTCAAAACTGTTTTTT. Translating it yields CASSLGGAAGSKLFF. The J gene is TRBJ1-4, the V gene TRBV7-2, with a tentative D call TRBD1 (6 bases). Per germline, CDR1 SGHTA and CDR2 FQGNSA. V lost 1 base and J 10 bases, leaving 16 bases between the germline ends. This CDR3 comprises 15 residues. Supplemented by reference TRBV7-2 and TRBJ1-4, the full variable domain reads GAGVSQSPSNKVTEKGKDVELRCDPISGHTALYWYRQSLGQGLEFLIYFQGNSAPDKSGLPSDRFSAERTGGSVSTLTIQRTQQEDSAVYLCASSLGGAAGSKLFFGSGTQLSVL.

The genes are TRBV6-6 and TRBJ1-2; D unresolved. The CDR3 loop spans 12 amino acids. Trimming took off 6 bases at V and 8 bases at J, with 13 bases between the two ends. From germline, CDR1 is MNHNY and CDR2 SVGAGI (reference sequence). CDR3 nucleotides: TGTGCCAGCAGCCAACCACCGTACGGCTACACCTTC. Protein sequence: CASSQPPYGYTF.

The CDR3 reads CSARGQFEQYF. CDR3 in DNA: TGCAGTGCTAGAGGTCAGTTCGAGCAGTACTTC. The J gene is TRBJ2-7, the V gene TRBV20-1; D is uncertain. The germline gives CDR1 DFQATT, CDR2 SNEGSKA (reference sequence). This CDR3 comprises 11 residues. Trimming stripped 1 base from V and 6 bases from J, with 7 bases between.

The chain has TRBV28 and TRBJ2-5, with D perhaps matching TRBD2 (5 bases). Trimming removed 4 bases at V and 13 bases at J, with 22 bases between. Germline lookup yields CDR1 MDHEN and CDR2 SYDVKM. The CDR3 totals 14 residues. The CDR3 here is CASSSPLGVQTGYF. The DNA for the CDR3 is TGTGCCAGCAGTTCCCCCTTGGGAGTCCAAACGGGGTACTTC.

The chain has TRBV5-1 and TRBJ2-2; 8 positions agree with TRBD1. This CDR3 is built from 16 residues. The V and J ends lost 4 bases and 9 bases, in that order; junction bases with no gene match: 14. Germline V gives CDR1 SGHRS, CDR2 YFSETQ. CDR3 DNA sequence: TGCGCCAGCAGCGGGCGGGACAGGTCCTTTAGGCGGGAGCTGTTTTTT. This sequence encodes CASSGRDRSFRRELFF.